The entry below describes one T cell receptor (beta chain). Germline trimming cut 7 bases from V and 3 bases from J; bases unmatched to any gene: 14. The V gene's germline CDR1 is SGHAT and CDR2 FQNNGV. The CDR3 consists of 17 residues. With 60 Vbeta and 13 Jbeta primers, the PCR was carried out. Assay: immunoSEQ multiplex PCR; the TCRdb copy retains only in-frame clones and omits some. This table holds hundreds of thousands of clones, over 85% found once. This sample was included in a study of cytomegalovirus exposure and HLA in healthy donors. Sequenced input: PBMCs. This chain connects TRBV11-2 to TRBJ1-2; 10 bases line up with TRBD1. The sequence came from a woman under 30 in good health and CMV-seronegative. CDR3 in amino acids: CASTPAGQGRGDYGYTF. The CDR3 DNA sequence: TGTGCCAGCACCCCGGCGGGACAGGGGAGGGGAGACTATGGCTACACCTTC.